The 8 T cell receptor beta chains in this list originate from one sample, sequenced in a study of T cells after yellow fever vaccination. Each CDR3 protein is one row after TCRdb ran MiXCR on the 5' RACE reads. The sample holds roughly 310,000 distinct CDR3 sequences, approximately 9% seen once. The sample here was PBMCs, taken on the day of the first yellow fever vaccination. These receptors all come from a young man who received the YFV17D yellow fever vaccine.

V gene TRBV7-6 combines with J gene TRBJ2-7, with 8 bases identical to TRBD1. Unmatched junction bases numbered 11, after V lost 8 bases and J lost 2 bases. This CDR3 region has 15 residues. The germline V gene encodes CDR1 SGHVS and CDR2 FNYEAQ. In DNA, the CDR3 is TGTGCCAGCTCATTCGGACAGGGTGGAACCTACGAGCAGTACTTC. Amino acid sequence: CASSFGQGGTYEQYF. The full variable domain, completed using reference TRBV7-6 and TRBJ2-7, is GAGVSQSPRYKVTKRGQDVALRCDPISGHVSLYWYRQALGQGPEFLTYFNYEAQQDKSGLPNDRFSAERPEGSISTLTIQRTEQRDSAMYRCASSFGQGGTYEQYFGPGTRLTVT.

The rearrangement uses TRBV14 and TRBJ2-7; tentatively, D is TRBD1 or TRBD2 (6 bases each). V was shortened by 0 bases and J by 5 bases, with 14 bases between the two germline ends. The length of the CDR3 is 15 residues. CDR1 is SGHDN and CDR2 is FVKESK in the germline V gene. CDR3 sequence (DNA): TGTGCCAGCAGCCAAGATGATAGGGGGGCCGACGAGCAGTACTTC. Encoded protein: CASSQDDRGADEQYF.

This clonotype was counted between two and nine times. The chain joins TRBV10-3 to TRBJ2-1, with 10 bases aligning to TRBD2. This CDR3 is built from 16 residues. V was pared by 4 bases and J by 3 bases, with 6 bases of the junction left unmatched. The germline V gene has CDR1 ENHRY and CDR2 SYGVKD. CDR3 amino acids: CAISGTSSGGYNEQFF. Here the CDR3 DNA reads TGTGCCATCAGTGGAACCTCTAGCGGGGGCTACAATGAGCAGTTCTTC.

The table lists this clonotype with a few counts. The chain carries TRBV5-1 and TRBJ2-7; D ambiguous. CDR1 SGHRS and CDR2 YFSETQ come from the germline V gene. Trimming shortened V by 0 bases and J by 1 base, and 14 bases separated the two germline ends. The CDR3 runs 16 residues. CDR3 residues: CASSLAWGKKSYEQYF. As DNA, the CDR3 is TGCGCCAGCAGCTTGGCATGGGGAAAAAAGTCCTACGAGCAGTACTTC.

The CDR3 here is CASSLVGAGGANVLTF. For the CDR3, the DNA is TGCGCCAGCAGCTTGGTGGGGGCTGGTGGGGCCAACGTCCTGACTTTC. The V and J genes are TRBV5-1 and TRBJ2-6; TRBD1 is a possible D gene (6 bases). This CDR3 contains 16 residues. Per the germline V gene, CDR1 is SGHRS and CDR2 is YFSETQ. Trimming left V 0 bases short and J 3 bases short, with 10 bases between.

The J gene is TRBJ2-5, the V gene TRBV5-1; D is uncertain. This CDR3 spans 15 amino acids. V was clipped by 4 bases and J by 1 base, with 14 bases between them. The germline gives CDR1 SGHRS, CDR2 YFSETQ. The CDR3 DNA sequence: TGCGCCAGCAGCCCTAACGGACCCGTCCAAGAGACCCAGTACTTC. Translating it yields CASSPNGPVQETQYF.

The gene calls are TRBV7-3 and TRBJ1-1, with D unresolved. Per germline, CDR1 SGHTA and CDR2 FQGTGA. The CDR3 runs to 16 residues. V lost 0 bases to trimming and J lost 1 base, with 12 bases between them. The CDR3 DNA reads TGTGCCAGCAGCTTAACCGGGGATGGAGCGAACACTGAAGCTTTCTTT. Amino acids: CASSLTGDGANTEAFF.

V is TRBV4-1 and J is TRBJ1-6; D is uncertain. The CDR3 totals 16 residues. V was shortened by 4 bases and J by 4 bases, with 14 bases between the two germline ends. In germline, CDR1 is MGHRA, CDR2 YSYEKL. The CDR3 sequence is CASSRWNDGYNSPLHF. In nucleotides, the CDR3 is TGCGCCAGCAGCCGTTGGAATGACGGTTATAATTCACCCCTCCACTTT.